The table lists the clone carrying this T cell receptor (beta chain) with a few counts. The target antigen is unknown. The data were obtained in a study of T cell responses to AZD1222 COVID-19 vaccine. Using immunoSEQ multiplex PCR, the repertoire was profiled, and TCRdb retains in-frame clones only, with some absent. The sample contains over 130,000 clones, 85% to 95% of which appear only once. Study conclusions and caveats: The study sampled repertoires only after the peak T cell response. Nearly half of the spike-specific TCRs reportedly recognize variant regions that carry no mutations.

The V gene end was trimmed by 5 bases and the J gene end by 7 bases; junction bases not matched to a gene: 17. The CDR3 covers 16 residues. CDR1 and CDR2 from the germline V gene are LGHDT and YNNKEL (reference sequence). The gene calls are TRBV3-1 (or the pseudogene TRBV3-2) and TRBJ2-7, with 7 bases fitting TRBD2. Sequenced here: peripheral blood, sampled on day 0 of AZD1222 vaccination. This receptor was obtained from an adult in good health. The CDR3 bases are TGTGCCAGCAGCTTTATCCCCACTAGCGATCCATGGGAGCAGTACTTC. Translated: CASSFIPTSDPWEQYF.